Each of the 3 T cell receptor beta chains below was sequenced from the same sample in a study of cytomegalovirus exposure and HLA in healthy donors. Data came from immunoSEQ multiplex PCR; TCRdb stores just in-frame clones and leaves some out. This sample yields some 130,000 clones, of which nearly 90% are seen a single time; about 1.2% belongs to the top ten. What was sequenced was PBMCs. These receptors were collected from a woman under 30 in good health and CMV-seronegative.

The rearrangement joins TRBV6-1 to TRBJ1-1; 10 nucleotides line up with TRBD1. V dropped 8 bases and J dropped 4; count of bases not matched to a gene: 4. There are 13 residues in the CDR3. Germline V gene sequence: CDR1 MNHNS, CDR2 SASEGT. The CDR3 nucleotides read TGTGCCAGCCGACAGGGGGCCGGCACTGAAGCTTTCTTT. This gives the protein CASRQGAGTEAFF.

This clone was seen only a few times. The V and J genes are TRBV20-1 and TRBJ1-2; no firm D call. In germline, CDR1 is DFQATT, CDR2 SNEGSKA (reference sequence). The CDR3 contains 10 residues. Trimming removed 3 bases at V and 8 bases at J, with 7 bases between. As DNA, the CDR3 is TGCAGTGCTAGTATTGGCGGCTACACCTTC. Residues: CSASIGGYTF.

V and J are TRBV11-2 and TRBJ2-7; 8 nucleotides align to TRBD2. V lost 4 bases, J lost 4 bases, and 6 bases stayed unmatched. The germline gives CDR1 SGHAT, CDR2 FQNNGV. The CDR3 runs 14 residues. The CDR3 region has the DNA TGTGCCAGCAGCTCGGCGCCGGGGGGGTACGAGCAGTACTTC. The encoded protein is CASSSAPGGYEQYF.